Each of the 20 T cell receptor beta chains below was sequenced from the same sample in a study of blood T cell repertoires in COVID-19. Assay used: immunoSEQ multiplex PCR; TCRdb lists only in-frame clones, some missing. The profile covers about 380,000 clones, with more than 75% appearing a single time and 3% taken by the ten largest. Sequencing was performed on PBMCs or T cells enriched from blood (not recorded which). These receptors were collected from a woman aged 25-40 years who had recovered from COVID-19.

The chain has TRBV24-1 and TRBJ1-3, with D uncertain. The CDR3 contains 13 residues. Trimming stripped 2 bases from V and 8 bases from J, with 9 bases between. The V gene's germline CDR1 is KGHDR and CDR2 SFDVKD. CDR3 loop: CATSDSRGDTIYF. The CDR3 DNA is TGTGCCACCAGTGATTCGAGAGGCGACACCATATATTTT.

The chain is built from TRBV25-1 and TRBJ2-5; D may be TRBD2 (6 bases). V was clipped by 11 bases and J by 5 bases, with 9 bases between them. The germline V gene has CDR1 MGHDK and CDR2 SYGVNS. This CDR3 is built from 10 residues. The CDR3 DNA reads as TGTGCCTCCGGGAGCGAGACCCAGTACTTC. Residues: CASGSETQYF.

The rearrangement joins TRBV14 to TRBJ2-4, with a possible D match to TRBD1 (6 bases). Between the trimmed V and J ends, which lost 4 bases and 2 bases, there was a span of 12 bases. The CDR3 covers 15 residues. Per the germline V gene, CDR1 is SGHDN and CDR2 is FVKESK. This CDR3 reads CASSPIQGPKNIQYF. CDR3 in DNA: TGTGCCAGCAGCCCGATACAGGGTCCCAAAAACATTCAGTACTTC.

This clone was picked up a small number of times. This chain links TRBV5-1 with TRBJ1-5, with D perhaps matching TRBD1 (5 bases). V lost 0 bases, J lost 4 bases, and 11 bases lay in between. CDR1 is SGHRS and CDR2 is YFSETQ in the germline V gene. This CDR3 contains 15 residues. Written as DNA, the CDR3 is TGCGCCAGCAGCTTGGCCGGACACCCGAATCAGCCCCAGCATTTT. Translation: CASSLAGHPNQPQHF.

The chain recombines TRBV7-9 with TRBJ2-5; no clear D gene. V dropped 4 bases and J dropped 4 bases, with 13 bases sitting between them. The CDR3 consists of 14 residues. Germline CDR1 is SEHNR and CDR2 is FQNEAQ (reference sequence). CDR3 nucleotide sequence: TGTGCCAGCAGCTCAGAGATGGCAGGAGAGACCCAGTACTTC. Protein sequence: CASSSEMAGETQYF.

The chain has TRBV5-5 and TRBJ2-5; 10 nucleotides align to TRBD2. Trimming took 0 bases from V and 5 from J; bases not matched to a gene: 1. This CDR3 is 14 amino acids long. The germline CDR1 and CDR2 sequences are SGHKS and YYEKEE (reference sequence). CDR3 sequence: CASSLASGGETQYF. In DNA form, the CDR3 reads TGTGCCAGCAGCTTGGCTAGCGGGGGTGAGACCCAGTACTTC.

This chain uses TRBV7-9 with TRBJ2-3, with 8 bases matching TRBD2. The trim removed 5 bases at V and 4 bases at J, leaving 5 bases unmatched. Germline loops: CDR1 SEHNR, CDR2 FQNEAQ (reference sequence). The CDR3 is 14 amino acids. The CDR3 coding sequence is TGTGCCAGCAGCGCCAGCGGGGGCCCAGATACGCAGTATTTT. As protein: CASSASGGPDTQYF. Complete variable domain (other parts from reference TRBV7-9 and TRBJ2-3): DTGVSQNPRHKITKRGQNVTFRCDPISEHNRLYWYRQTLGQGPEFLTYFQNEAQLEKSRLLSDRFSAERPKGSFSTLEIQRTEQGDSAMYLCASSASGGPDTQYFGPGTRLTVL.

CDR3 sequence: CASSSQAGNEQFF. In DNA, the CDR3 is TGTGCCAGCAGTTCCCAGGCAGGCAATGAGCAGTTCTTC. The chain recombines TRBV12-3 or TRBV12-4 with TRBJ2-1, with no clear D. Trimming removed 4 bases from V and 6 bases from J, with 10 bases in between. The CDR3 length is 13 residues.

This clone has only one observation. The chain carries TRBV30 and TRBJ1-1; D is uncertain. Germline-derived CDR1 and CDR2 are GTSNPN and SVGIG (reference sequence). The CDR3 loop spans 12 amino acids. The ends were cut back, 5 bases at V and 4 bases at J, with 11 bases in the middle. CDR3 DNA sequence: TGTGCCTGGGCACAGCATTCCACTGAAGCTTTCTTT. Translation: CAWAQHSTEAFF.

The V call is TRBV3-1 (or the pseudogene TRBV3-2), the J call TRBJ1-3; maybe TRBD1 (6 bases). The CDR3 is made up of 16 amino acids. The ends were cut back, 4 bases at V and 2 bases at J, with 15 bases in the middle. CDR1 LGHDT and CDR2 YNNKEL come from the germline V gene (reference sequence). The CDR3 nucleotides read TGTGCCAGCAGCCGAGCTAGGGGGGGGCCTGGAAACACCATATATTTT. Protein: CASSRARGGPGNTIYF.

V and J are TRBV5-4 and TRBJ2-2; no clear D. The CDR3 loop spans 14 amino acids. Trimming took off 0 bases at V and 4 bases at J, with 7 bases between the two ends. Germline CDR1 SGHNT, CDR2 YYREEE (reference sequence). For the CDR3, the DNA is TGTGCCAGCAGCTTGGACAGTCGCACCGGGGAGCTGTTTTTT. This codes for CASSLDSRTGELFF.

The CDR3, as DNA: TGTGCCAGCAGCAGGGGCGGGAGACTAGCTCCAAAGACCCAGTACTTC. Translated, it gives CASSRGGRLAPKTQYF. The chain links TRBV7-2 to TRBJ2-5, with 7 bases lining up with TRBD2. Germline V gene data show CDR1 as SGHTA and CDR2 as FQGNSA. With 5 bases clipped from V and 6 bases from J, the junction kept 15 bases outside the gene matches. The CDR3 length is 16 residues.

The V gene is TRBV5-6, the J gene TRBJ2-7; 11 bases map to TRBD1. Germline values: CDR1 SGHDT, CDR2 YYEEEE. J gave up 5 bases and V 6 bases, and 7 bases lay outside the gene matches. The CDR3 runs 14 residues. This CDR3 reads CASNWDRGTDEQYF. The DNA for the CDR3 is TGTGCCAGCAATTGGGACAGGGGGACTGACGAGCAGTACTTC.

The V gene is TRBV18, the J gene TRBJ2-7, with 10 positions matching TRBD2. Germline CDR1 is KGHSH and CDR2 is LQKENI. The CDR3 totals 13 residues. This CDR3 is CTSSGSGSYEQYF. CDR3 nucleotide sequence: TGTACCTCTAGCGGGAGTGGGTCCTACGAGCAGTACTTC.

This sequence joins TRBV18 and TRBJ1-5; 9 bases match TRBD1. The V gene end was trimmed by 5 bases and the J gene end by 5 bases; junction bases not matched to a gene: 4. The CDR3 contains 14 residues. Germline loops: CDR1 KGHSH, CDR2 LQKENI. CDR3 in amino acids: CASSRTGEYQPQHF. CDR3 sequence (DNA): TGTGCCAGCTCAAGGACAGGGGAGTATCAGCCCCAGCATTTT.

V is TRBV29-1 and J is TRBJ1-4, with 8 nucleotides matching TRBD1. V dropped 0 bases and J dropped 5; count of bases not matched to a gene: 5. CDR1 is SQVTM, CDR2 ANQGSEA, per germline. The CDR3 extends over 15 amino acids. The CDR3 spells CSVEDPGQENEKLFF. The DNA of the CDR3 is TGCAGCGTTGAAGACCCGGGACAGGAAAATGAAAAACTGTTTTTT.

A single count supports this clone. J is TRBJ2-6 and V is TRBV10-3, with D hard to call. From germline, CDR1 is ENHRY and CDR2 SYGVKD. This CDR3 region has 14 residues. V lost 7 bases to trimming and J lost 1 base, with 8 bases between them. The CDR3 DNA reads TGTGCCATCACTGGAGAGTCTGGGGCCAACGTCCTGACTTTC. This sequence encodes CAITGESGANVLTF.

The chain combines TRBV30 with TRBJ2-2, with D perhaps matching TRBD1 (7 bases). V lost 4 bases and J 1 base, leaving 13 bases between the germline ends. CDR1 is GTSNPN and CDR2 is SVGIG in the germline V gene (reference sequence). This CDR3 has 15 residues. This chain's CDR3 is CAWTQGGENTGELFF. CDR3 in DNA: TGTGCCTGGACTCAGGGGGGCGAGAACACCGGGGAGCTGTTTTTT.

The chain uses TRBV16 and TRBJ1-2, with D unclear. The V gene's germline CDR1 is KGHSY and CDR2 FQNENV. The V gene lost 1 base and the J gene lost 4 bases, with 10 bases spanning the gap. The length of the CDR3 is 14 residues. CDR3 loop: CASSQYGSSYGYTF. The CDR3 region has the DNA TGTGCCAGCAGCCAATACGGGAGCTCCTATGGCTACACCTTC.

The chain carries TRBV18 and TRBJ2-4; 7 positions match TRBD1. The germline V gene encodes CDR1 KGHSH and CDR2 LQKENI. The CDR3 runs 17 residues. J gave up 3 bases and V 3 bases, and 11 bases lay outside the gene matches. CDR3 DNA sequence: TGTGCCAGCTCACCTAGTAATCCCGCAGGGGGCAAAAACATTCAGTACTTC. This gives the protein CASSPSNPAGGKNIQYF.